These 6 T cell receptor beta chains were sequenced from one sample in a study of T cell changes during pregnancy in multiple sclerosis. TCRdb's copy holds only in-frame clones and misses some; the assay was immunoSEQ multiplex PCR. Here the sample spans under 25,000 clones, roughly 90% being singletons. The sample in question was CD8+ T cells from peripheral blood mononuclear cells, obtained in the first trimester of pregnancy. The receptors come from a female donor in good health, enrolled as a control in a pregnancy study.

The chain recombines TRBV30 with TRBJ1-3; D possibly corresponds to TRBD1 (5 bases). This CDR3 region has 14 residues. With 1 base removed from V and 0 bases from J, the gap between germline ends came to 7 bases. Germline V CDR1 and CDR2: GTSNPN, SVGIG (reference sequence). CDR3 sequence: CAWSEGISGNTIYF. In nucleotides, the CDR3 is TGTGCCTGGAGTGAGGGGATCTCTGGAAACACCATATATTTT.

The rearrangement uses TRBV19 and TRBJ1-2, with 8 bases that match TRBD1. This CDR3 has 13 amino acids. J gave up 8 bases and V 3 bases, and 5 bases lay outside the gene matches. The germline gives CDR1 LNHDA, CDR2 SQIVND (reference sequence). The CDR3, as DNA: TGTGCCAGTAGTATCGGACAGGGTAACGGCTACACCTTC. Translated: CASSIGQGNGYTF.

In its sample, this clone was seen once. The V gene is TRBV27, the J gene TRBJ1-2; 7 bases are shared with TRBD1. The V and J ends lost 6 bases and 4 bases, in that order; junction bases with no gene match: 5. Per germline, CDR1 MNHEY and CDR2 SMNVEV (reference sequence). The CDR3 contains 13 residues. CDR3 in DNA: TGTGCCAGCAGGCCGGGACAGAGCTATGGCTACACCTTC. Amino acid sequence: CASRPGQSYGYTF.

V gene TRBV6-5 combines with J gene TRBJ2-3, with TRBD2 as a possible D gene (6 bases). V lost 8 bases and J lost 1, with 10 bases in between. The germline V gene encodes CDR1 MNHEY and CDR2 SVGAGI. The CDR3 is 13 residues long. CDR3 amino acids: CASRELGTDTQYF. The CDR3 DNA sequence: TGTGCCAGCCGGGAGTTGGGCACAGATACGCAGTATTTT.

This clone was seen only a few times. Other DNA sequences in this sample translate to the same CDR3. The rearrangement links TRBV4-3 to TRBJ1-5, with D perhaps TRBD1 (5 bases). V lost 0 bases, J lost 0 bases, and 6 bases lay in between. In germline, CDR1 is LGHNA, CDR2 YSLEER. There are 15 residues in the CDR3. The DNA of the CDR3 is TGCGCCAGCAGCCAAGACAGGGTTAGCAATCAGCCCCAGCATTTT. This gives the protein CASSQDRVSNQPQHF.

The V call is TRBV5-6, the J call TRBJ2-3, with 9 positions matching TRBD2. The junction had 5 bases not matched to a gene; V was cut back by 3 bases and J by 0 bases. Germline-derived CDR1 and CDR2 are SGHDT and YYEEEE. The CDR3 extends over 16 amino acids. As DNA, the CDR3 is TGTGCCAGCAGCTCGACTAGCGGACCGAGCACAGATACGCAGTATTTT. Translated: CASSSTSGPSTDTQYF.